These 8 T cell receptor beta chains share one sample of origin, sequenced in a study of T cell changes during pregnancy in multiple sclerosis. Some clones are missing from TCRdb's copy, which holds only in-frame ones; the method was immunoSEQ multiplex PCR. The sample lists 35,000 or so clones, about 91% occurring once. Sequencing used CD4+ T cells from peripheral blood mononuclear cells, obtained after pregnancy. The receptor set was obtained from a female donor with multiple sclerosis, enrolled in a pregnancy study.

The table lists this clone with a few counts. The chain recombines TRBV7-9 with TRBJ2-7; 7 bases are a match to TRBD1. This CDR3 is built from 15 residues. V shed 7 bases, J shed 2 bases, and the junction held 11 bases outside the gene matches. CDR1 is SEHNR and CDR2 is FQNEAQ in the germline V gene (reference sequence). CDR3 DNA: TGTGCCAGCATCGATATGAACAGGGGAACCTACGAGCAGTACTTC. It codes for CASIDMNRGTYEQYF.

CDR3 residues: CASSVIASSSYNEQFF. The CDR3 region has the DNA TGTGCCAGCAGTGTTATAGCGTCTAGCTCCTACAATGAGCAGTTCTTC. This rearrangement joins TRBV6-4 to TRBJ2-1, with D tentatively TRBD2 (5 bases). Trimming took 4 bases from V and 0 from J, leaving 13 bases between them. The CDR3 has 16 amino acids. CDR1 is MRHNA and CDR2 is SNTAGT in the germline V gene.

The V and J genes are TRBV6-1 and TRBJ1-6; 9 nucleotides align to TRBD1. The CDR3 length is 14 residues. V lost 7 bases and J lost 9; bases outside the gene matches: 7. CDR1 and CDR2 from the germline V gene are MNHNS and SASEGT. CDR3 nucleotides: TGTGCCAGCAAAGGACAGGGGTGGGGTTCACCCCTCCACTTT. Its protein is CASKGQGWGSPLHF.

This clone was recorded once. The chain uses TRBV9 and TRBJ2-5, with D possibly being TRBD2 (5 bases). The ends were cut back, 3 bases at V and 3 bases at J, with 12 bases in the middle. CDR3 length equals 14 residues. The germline V gene encodes CDR1 SGDLS and CDR2 YYNGEE. DNA for the CDR3: TGTGCCAGCAGCGGACTCCAGAGGGAAGAGACCCAGTACTTC. Translating it yields CASSGLQREETQYF.

This rearrangement joins TRBV7-8 to TRBJ2-1, with a possible D match to TRBD2 (5 bases). The CDR3 has 15 amino acids. The V end lost 6 bases, the J end lost 1 base, and 13 bases lay between the germline ends. Germline CDR1 is SGHVS and CDR2 is FQNEAQ. The CDR3 coding sequence is TGTGCCAGCAGTCCAAGGACTGAATCCTACAATGAGCAGTTCTTC. Encoded protein: CASSPRTESYNEQFF.

The chain uses TRBV11-2 and TRBJ1-2, with a possible D match to TRBD1 (6 bases). The CDR3 spans 12 residues. The V gene lost 3 bases and the J gene lost 9 bases, with 11 bases spanning the gap. CDR1 is SGHAT and CDR2 is FQNNGV in the germline V gene. The CDR3 sequence is CASSLPGGRYTF. For the CDR3, the DNA is TGTGCCAGCAGCTTGCCGGGGGGCCGCTACACCTTC.

The genes are TRBV19 and TRBJ2-1, with 10 bases fitting TRBD2. Germline values: CDR1 LNHDA, CDR2 SQIVND (reference sequence). V lost 10 bases and J lost 5; bases outside the gene matches: 8. The CDR3 is 14 amino acids. DNA of the CDR3: TGTGCCACCCTAGGACTAGCGGAAAACAATGAGCAGTTCTTC. This codes for CATLGLAENNEQFF.

The CDR3 sequence: CASSLSWTNYGYTF. For the CDR3, the DNA is TGTGCCAGCAGTTTATCCTGGACAAACTATGGCTACACCTTC. V and J are TRBV27 and TRBJ1-2, with a possible D match to TRBD1 (5 bases). Per germline, CDR1 MNHEY and CDR2 SMNVEV (reference sequence). The CDR3 spans 14 residues. With 0 bases removed from V and 2 bases from J, the gap between germline ends came to 7 bases.